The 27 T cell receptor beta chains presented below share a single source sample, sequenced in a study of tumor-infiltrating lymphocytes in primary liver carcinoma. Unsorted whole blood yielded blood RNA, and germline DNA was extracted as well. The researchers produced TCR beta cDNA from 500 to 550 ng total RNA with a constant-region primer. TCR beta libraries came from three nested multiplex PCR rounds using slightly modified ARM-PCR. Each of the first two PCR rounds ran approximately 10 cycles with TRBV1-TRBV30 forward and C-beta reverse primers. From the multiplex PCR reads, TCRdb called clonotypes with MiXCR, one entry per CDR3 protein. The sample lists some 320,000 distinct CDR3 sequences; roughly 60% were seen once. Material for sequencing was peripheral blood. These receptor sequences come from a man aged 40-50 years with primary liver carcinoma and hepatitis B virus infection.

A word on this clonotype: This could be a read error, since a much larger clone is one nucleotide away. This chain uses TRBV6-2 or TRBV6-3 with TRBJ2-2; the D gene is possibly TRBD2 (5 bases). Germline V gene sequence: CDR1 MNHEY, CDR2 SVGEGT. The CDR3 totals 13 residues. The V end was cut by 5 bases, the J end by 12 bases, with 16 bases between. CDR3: CASSLLVGVKLFF. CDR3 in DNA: TGTGCCAGCAGTCTACTAGTGGGAGTGAAGCTGTTTTTT.

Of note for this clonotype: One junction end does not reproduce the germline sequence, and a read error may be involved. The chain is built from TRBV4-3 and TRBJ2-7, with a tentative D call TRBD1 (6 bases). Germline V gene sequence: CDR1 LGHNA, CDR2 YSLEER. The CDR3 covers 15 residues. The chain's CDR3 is CASRQDRTASYEQYF. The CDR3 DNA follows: TGCGCTAGCAGGCAAGATCGGACAGCCTCCTACGAGCAGTACTTC.

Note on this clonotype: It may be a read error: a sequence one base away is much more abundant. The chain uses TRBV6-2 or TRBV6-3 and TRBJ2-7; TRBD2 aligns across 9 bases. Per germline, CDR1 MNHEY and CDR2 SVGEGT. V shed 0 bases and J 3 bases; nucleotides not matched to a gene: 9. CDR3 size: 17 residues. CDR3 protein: CASSYSLAGLSYYEQYF. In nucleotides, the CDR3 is TGTGCCAGCAGTTACTCGCTAGCGGGACTAAGCTACTACGAGCAGTACTTC.

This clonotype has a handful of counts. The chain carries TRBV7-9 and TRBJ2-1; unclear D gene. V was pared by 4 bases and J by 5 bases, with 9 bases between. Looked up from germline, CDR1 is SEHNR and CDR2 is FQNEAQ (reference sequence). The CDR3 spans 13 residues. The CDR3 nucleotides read TGTGCCAGCAGCTCTGCGACTGACAATGAGCAGTTCTTC. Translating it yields CASSSATDNEQFF.

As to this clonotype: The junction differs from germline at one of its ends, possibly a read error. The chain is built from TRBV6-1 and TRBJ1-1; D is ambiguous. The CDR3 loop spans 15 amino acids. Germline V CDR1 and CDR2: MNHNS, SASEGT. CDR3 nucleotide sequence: TGTGCCAGCAGTGCAGTACACGGATTGAACACTGAAGCTTTCTTC. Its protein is CASSAVHGLNTEAFF.

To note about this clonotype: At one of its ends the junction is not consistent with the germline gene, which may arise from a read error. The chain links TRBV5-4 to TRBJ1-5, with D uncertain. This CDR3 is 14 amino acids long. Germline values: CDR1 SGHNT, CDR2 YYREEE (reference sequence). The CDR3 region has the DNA TGTGCCAGCAGCTTGTATAATAGCAATCAGCCCCAGCGTTTT. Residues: CASSLYNSNQPQRF.

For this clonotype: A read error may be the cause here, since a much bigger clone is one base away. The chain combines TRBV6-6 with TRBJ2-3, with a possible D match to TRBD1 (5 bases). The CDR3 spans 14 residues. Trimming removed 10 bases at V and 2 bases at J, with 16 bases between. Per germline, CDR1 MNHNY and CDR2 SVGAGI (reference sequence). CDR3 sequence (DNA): TGTGCCAACTTTGAAGGGGTGAACACAGATACGCAGTATTTT. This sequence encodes CANFEGVNTDTQYF.

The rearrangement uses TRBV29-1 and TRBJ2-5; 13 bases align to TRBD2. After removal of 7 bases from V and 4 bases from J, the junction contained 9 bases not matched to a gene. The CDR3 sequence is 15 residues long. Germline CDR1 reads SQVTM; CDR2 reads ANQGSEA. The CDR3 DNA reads TGCAGCGGTCGGACTAGCGGGAGTTGGGTAGAGACCCAGTACTTC. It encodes CSGRTSGSWVETQYF. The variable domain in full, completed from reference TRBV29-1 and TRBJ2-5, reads SAVISQKPSRDICQRGTSLTIQCQVDSQVTMMFWYRQQPGQSLTLIATANQGSEATYESGFVIDKFPISRPNLTFSTLTVSNMSPEDSSIYLCSGRTSGSWVETQYFGPGTRLLVL.

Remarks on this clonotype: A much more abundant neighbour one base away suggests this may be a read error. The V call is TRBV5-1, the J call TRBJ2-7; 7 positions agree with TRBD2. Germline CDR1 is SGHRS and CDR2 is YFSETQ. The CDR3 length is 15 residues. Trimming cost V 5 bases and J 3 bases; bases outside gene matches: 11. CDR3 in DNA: TGCGCCAGCAGAACGGGGACTAACGACTACTACGAGCAGTACTTC. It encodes CASRTGTNDYYEQYF.

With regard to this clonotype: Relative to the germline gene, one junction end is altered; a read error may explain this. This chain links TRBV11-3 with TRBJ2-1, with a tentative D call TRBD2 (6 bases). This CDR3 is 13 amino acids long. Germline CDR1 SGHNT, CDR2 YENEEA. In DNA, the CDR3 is TGTGCCAGTTCGTCAGGCCGGGACTCCGAGCGGTTCTTC. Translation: CASSSGRDSERFF.

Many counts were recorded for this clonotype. The CDR3 region is CASSLGLAVAKNIQYF. The DNA of the CDR3 is TGTGCCAGCAGCCTCGGACTAGCGGTAGCCAAAAACATTCAGTACTTC. The J gene is TRBJ2-4, the V gene TRBV4-2; 10 nucleotides align to TRBD2. CDR1 and CDR2 from the germline V gene are LGHNA and YNFKEQ. V gave up 4 bases and J gave up 0 bases; unmatched junction bases: 3. The CDR3 extends over 16 amino acids.

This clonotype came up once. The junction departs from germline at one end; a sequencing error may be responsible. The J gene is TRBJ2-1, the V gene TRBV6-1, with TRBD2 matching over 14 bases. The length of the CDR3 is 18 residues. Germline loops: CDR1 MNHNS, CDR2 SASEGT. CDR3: CASRGTGLAGAGYDERFF. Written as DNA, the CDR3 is TGTGCCAGCAGAGGTACGGGACTAGCGGGAGCAGGCTACGATGAGCGGTTCTTC.

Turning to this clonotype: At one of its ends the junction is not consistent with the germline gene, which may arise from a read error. The CDR3 DNA reads as TGTGCCAGCAGCTACGGCAGCACAGATTCGCAGTATTTT. Its protein product is CASSYGSTDSQYF. The chain has TRBV7-7 and TRBJ2-3; D call uncertain. The germline V gene has CDR1 SSHAT and CDR2 FNYEAQ (reference sequence). This CDR3 has 13 amino acids.

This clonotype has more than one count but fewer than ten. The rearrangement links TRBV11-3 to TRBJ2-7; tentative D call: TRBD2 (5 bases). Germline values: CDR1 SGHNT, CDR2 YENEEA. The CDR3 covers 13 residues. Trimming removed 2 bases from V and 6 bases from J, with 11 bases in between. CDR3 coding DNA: TGTGCCAGCAGCTTAACACCCAGCGGCGAGCAGTACTTC. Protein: CASSLTPSGEQYF.

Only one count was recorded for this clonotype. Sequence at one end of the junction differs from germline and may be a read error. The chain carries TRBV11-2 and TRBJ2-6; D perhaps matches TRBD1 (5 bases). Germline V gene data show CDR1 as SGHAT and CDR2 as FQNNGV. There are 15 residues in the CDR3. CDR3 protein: CASSLLVSGAKVLTF. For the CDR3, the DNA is TGTGCCAGCAGCTTATTAGTCTCTGGGGCCAAGGTCCTGACTTTC.

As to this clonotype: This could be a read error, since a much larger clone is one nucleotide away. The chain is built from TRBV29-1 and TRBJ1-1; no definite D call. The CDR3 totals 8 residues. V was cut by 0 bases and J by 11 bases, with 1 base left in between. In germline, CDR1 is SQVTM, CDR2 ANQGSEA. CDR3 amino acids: CSVEEAFF. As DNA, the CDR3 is TGCAGCGTTGAAGAGGCTTTCTTT. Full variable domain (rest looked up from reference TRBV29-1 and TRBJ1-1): SAVISQKPSRDICQRGTSLTIQCQVDSQVTMMFWYRQQPGQSLTLIATANQGSEATYESGFVIDKFPISRPNLTFSTLTVSNMSPEDSSIYLCSVEEAFFGQGTRLTVV.

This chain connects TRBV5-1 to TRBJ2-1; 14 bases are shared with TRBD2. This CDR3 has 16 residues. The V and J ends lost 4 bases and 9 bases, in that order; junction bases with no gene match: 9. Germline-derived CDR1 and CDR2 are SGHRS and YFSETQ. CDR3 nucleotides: TGCGCCAGCAGCCAGCGTGGACTAGCGGGAGGCGGTGAGCAGTTCTTC. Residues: CASSQRGLAGGGEQFF.

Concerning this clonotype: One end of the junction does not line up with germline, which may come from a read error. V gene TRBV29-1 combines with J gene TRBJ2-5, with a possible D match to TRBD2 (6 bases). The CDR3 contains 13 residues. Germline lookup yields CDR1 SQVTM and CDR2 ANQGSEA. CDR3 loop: CSSLRGSQEIQDF. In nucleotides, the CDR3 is TGCAGCAGCCTCCGGGGGAGCCAAGAGATCCAGGACTTC.

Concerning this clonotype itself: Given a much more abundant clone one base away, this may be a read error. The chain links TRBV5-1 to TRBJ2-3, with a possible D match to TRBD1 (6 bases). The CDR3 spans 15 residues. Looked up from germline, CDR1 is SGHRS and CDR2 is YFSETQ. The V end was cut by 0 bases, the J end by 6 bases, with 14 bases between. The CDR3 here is CASSLAPGAADTQYF. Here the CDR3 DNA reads TGCGCCAGCAGCTTGGCCCCAGGGGCTGCGGATACGCAGTATTTT. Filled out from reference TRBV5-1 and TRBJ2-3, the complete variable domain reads KAGVTQTPRYLIKTRGQQVTLSCSPISGHRSVSWYQQTPGQGLQFLFEYFSETQRNKGNFPGRFSGRQFSNSRSEMNVSTLELGDSALYLCASSLAPGAADTQYFGPGTRLTVL.

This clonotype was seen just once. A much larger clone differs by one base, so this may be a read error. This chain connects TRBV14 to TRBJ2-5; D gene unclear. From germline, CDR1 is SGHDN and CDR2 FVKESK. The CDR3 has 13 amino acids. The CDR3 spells CVSSQGSQETQYF. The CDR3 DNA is TGTGTCAGCAGCCAAGGCTCCCAAGAGACCCAGTACTTC.

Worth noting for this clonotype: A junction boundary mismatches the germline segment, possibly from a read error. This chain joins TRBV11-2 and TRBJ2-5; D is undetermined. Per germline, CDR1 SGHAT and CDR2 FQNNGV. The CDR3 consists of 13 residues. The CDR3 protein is CVSSLKEAETQYF. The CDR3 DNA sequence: TGTGTCAGCAGCTTGAAGGAAGCAGAGACCCAGTACTTC.

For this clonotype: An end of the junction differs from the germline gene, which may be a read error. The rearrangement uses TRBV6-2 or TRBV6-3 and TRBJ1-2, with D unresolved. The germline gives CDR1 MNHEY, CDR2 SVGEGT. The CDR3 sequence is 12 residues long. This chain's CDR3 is CANSYHQDGYTF. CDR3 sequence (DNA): TGTGCCAACAGTTACCATCAAGATGGCTACACCTTC.

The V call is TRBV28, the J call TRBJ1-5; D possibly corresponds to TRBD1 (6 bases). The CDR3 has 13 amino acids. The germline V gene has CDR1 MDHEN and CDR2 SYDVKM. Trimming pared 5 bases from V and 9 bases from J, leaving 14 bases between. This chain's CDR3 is CASSQDRWGPQHF. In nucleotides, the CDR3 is TGTGCCAGCAGTCAAGACAGGTGGGGGCCCCAGCATTTT.

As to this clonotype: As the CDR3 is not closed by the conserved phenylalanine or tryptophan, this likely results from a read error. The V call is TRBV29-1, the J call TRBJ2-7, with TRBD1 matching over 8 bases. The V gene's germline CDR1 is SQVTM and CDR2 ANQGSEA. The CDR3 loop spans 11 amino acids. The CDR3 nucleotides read TGCAGCGTGGGACAGGTCTACAAGCAGTACATC. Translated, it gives CSVGQVYKQYI.

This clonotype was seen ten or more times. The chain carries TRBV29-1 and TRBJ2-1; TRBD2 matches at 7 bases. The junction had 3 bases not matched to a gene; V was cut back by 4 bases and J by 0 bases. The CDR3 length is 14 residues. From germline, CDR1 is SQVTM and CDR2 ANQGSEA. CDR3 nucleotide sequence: TGCAGCGTTGTGGGCGGGAGCTCCTACAATGAGCAGTTCTTC. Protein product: CSVVGGSSYNEQFF.

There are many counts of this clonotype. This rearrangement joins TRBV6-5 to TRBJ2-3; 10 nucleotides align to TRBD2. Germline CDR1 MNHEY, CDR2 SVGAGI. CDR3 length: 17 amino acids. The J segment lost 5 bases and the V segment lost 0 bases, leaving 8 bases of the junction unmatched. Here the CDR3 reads CASSYSNLAGARDTQYF. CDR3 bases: TGTGCCAGCAGTTACTCGAATCTAGCGGGAGCGAGAGATACGCAGTATTTT.

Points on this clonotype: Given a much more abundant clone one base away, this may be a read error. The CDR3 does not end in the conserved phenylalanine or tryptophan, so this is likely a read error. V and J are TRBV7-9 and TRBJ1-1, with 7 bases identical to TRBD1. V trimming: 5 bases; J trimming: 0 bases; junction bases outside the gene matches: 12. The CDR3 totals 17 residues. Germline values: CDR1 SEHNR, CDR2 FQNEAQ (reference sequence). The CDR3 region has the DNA TGTGCCAGCAGCCGGCCGGACAGGTGGTTTTTGAACACTGAAGCTTTCCTT. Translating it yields CASSRPDRWFLNTEAFL.